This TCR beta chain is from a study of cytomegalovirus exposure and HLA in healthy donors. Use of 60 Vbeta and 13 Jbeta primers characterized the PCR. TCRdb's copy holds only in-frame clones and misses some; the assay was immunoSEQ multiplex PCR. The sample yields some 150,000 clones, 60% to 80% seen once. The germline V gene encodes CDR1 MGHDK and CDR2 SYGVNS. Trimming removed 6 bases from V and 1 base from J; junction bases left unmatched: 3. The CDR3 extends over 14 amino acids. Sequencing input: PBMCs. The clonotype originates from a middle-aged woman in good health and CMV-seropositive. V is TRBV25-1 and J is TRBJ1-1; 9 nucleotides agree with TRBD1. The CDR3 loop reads CASRQGAGNTEAFF. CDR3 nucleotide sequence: TGTGCCAGCAGACAGGGGGCGGGGAACACTGAAGCTTTCTTT.